This TCR beta chain originates from a study of blood T cell repertoires in COVID-19. Across the study: Researchers got acute and convalescent COVID-19 samples from the United States, Italy and Spain. T cells, B-cell-depleted T cells, or PBMCs provided the cDNA or gDNA that served as material.

Methods used by the authors: Reference gene primer amplification in the assay estimated nucleated cell counts. Measured with immunoSEQ multiplex PCR; TCRdb has only the in-frame clones, and not every one. V, J and clone size reflect that table, while D and trimming were determined from the DNA. The repertoire has approximately 150,000 clones, about 80% of them found once; the top ten carry around 1.6%. From germline, CDR1 is MNHEY and CDR2 SMNVEV (reference sequence). The CDR3 is made up of 15 amino acids. Trimming took 6 bases from V and 3 from J; bases not matched to a gene: 10. Sequencing used peripheral blood. This receptor was taken from a human donor in a cohort sampled during active COVID-19. The chain has TRBV27 and TRBJ2-7; 8 nucleotides align to TRBD1. CDR3 bases: TGTGCCAGCAGAACAGGGACAGGAGCATTCTACGAGCAGTACTTC. Translating it yields CASRTGTGAFYEQYF.